A single sample gave rise to the 5 T cell receptor beta chains below, sequenced in a study of T cell responses to AZD1222 COVID-19 vaccine. Sequencing used immunoSEQ multiplex PCR; TCRdb keeps in-frame clones, though not all of them. The repertoire has 86,000 or so clones, around 90% of them found once; the top ten carry about 9.9%. The sample was peripheral blood, taken 28 days after the second AZD1222 dose. Every receptor here comes from an adult who received the AZD1222 COVID-19 vaccine.

V gene TRBV7-6 combines with J gene TRBJ2-5; TRBD2 matches at 8 bases. In germline, CDR1 is SGHVS, CDR2 FNYEAQ. V lost 5 bases and J lost 2; bases outside the gene matches: 7. The CDR3 is 15 amino acids. For the CDR3, the DNA is TGTGCCAGCAGCGGGGGACTAGTGGGACAAGAGACCCAGTACTTC. Translation gives CASSGGLVGQETQYF.

This chain joins TRBV19 and TRBJ2-3; D is possibly TRBD1 or TRBD2 (5 bases each). This CDR3 has 17 amino acids. CDR1 is LNHDA, CDR2 SQIVND, per germline (reference sequence). Trimming pared 4 bases from V and 8 bases from J, leaving 25 bases between. The CDR3 sequence is CASSRGRLPPLLVTQYF. CDR3 DNA: TGTGCCAGTAGTAGGGGACGACTTCCCCCCTTGCTTGTTACGCAGTATTTT.

The rearrangement uses TRBV3-1 (or the pseudogene TRBV3-2) and TRBJ1-2; D perhaps matches TRBD1 (5 bases). Between the trimmed V and J ends, which lost 2 bases and 0 bases, there was a span of 10 bases. The CDR3 consists of 15 residues. CDR1 is LGHDT, CDR2 YNNKEL, per germline (reference sequence). Written as DNA, the CDR3 is TGTGCCAGCAGCCAACGGGACGGAGCTAACTATGGCTACACCTTC. Encoded protein: CASSQRDGANYGYTF.

This clone was found a few times. The V and J genes are TRBV5-1 and TRBJ2-7, with D possibly being TRBD2 (6 bases). Germline-derived CDR1 and CDR2 are SGHRS and YFSETQ. Trimming shortened V by 3 bases and J by 0 bases, and 16 bases separated the two germline ends. The CDR3 is 16 residues long. The CDR3 DNA reads as TGCGCCAGCAGCTCCGGCGGGACTCTGAGCTCCTACGAGCAGTACTTC. As protein: CASSSGGTLSSYEQYF.

This clone was counted a single time. This chain uses TRBV3-1 (or the pseudogene TRBV3-2) with TRBJ2-7, with 12 bases identical to TRBD2. This CDR3 comprises 16 residues. Germline CDR1 and CDR2: LGHDT and YNNKEL (reference sequence). Losses at the gene ends were 3 bases for V and 5 bases for J; bases not matched to a gene: 8. The CDR3: CASSQGLAGPANEQYF. The DNA for the CDR3 is TGTGCCAGCAGCCAGGGACTAGCGGGCCCTGCCAACGAGCAGTACTTC.